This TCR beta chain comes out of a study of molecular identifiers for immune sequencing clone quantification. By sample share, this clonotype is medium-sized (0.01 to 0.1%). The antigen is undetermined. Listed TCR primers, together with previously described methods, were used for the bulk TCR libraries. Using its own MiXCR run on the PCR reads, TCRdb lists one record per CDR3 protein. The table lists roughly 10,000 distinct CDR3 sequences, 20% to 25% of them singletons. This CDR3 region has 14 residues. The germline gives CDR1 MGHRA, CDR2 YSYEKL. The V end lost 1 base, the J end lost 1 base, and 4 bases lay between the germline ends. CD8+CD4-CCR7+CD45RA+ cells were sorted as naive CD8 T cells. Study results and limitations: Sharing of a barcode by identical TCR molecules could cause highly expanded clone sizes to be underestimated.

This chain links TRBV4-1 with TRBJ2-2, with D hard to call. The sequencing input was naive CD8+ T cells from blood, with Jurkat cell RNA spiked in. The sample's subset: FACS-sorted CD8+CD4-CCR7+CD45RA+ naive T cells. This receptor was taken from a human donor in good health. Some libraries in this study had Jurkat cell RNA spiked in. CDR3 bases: TGCGCCAGCAGCCAAGGACAGAACACCGGGGAGCTGTTTTTT. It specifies CASSQGQNTGELFF.